This TCR beta chain was recorded in a study of blood T cell repertoires in COVID-19. In the authors' workflow: Quantification of nucleated cells was approximated via reference gene primer amplification. The table came from immunoSEQ multiplex PCR; TCRdb's copy has only in-frame clones and leaves some out. V and J calls and clone size are those listed in that table; D and trimming were worked out from the DNA. This sample has roughly 150,000 clones, with around 89% found just once. Per the germline V gene, CDR1 is DFQATT and CDR2 is SNEGSKA (reference sequence). This CDR3 has 17 residues. V shed 3 bases, J shed 2 bases, and the junction held 9 bases outside the gene matches.

Specimen: peripheral blood. The receptor's source is a man between 60 and 75 years old with active or convalescent COVID-19. J is TRBJ1-6 and V is TRBV20-1; 8 bases align to TRBD1. CDR3 coding DNA: TGCAGTGCTAGTCGGACAGGGTACGGGACCTATAATTCACCCCTCCACTTT. The encoded protein is CSASRTGYGTYNSPLHF.